This T cell receptor beta chain was sequenced for a study of blood T cell repertoires in COVID-19. Using immunoSEQ multiplex PCR, the repertoire was profiled, and TCRdb retains in-frame clones only, with some absent. The table includes about 120,000 clones, around three quarters detected once. Germline V CDR1 and CDR2: SGHRS, YFSETQ. With 0 bases removed from V and 6 bases from J, the gap between germline ends came to 13 bases. The CDR3 consists of 15 residues. Sequenced: peripheral blood. The source is a man between 60 and 75 years old with active or convalescent COVID-19. This sequence joins TRBV5-1 and TRBJ2-1, with D perhaps matching TRBD1 (6 bases). Here the CDR3 reads CASSLDAGDGNEQFF. CDR3 nucleotides: TGCGCCAGCAGCTTGGATGCAGGGGATGGCAATGAGCAGTTCTTC.